These 10 T cell receptor beta chains were all obtained from the same sample, sequenced in a study of identical twins. Using its own MiXCR run on the 5' RACE reads, TCRdb lists one record per CDR3 protein. The sample carries just over 500,000 distinct CDR3 sequences, about 20% recorded once. This same sample was also taken into another study, of T cells expressing NK-cell markers.

The sample taken for sequencing was CD4+ T cells sorted from blood. The source of these receptors is a woman aged 18-29 years in good health.

The rearrangement links TRBV20-1 to TRBJ2-3; D not certain. The V and J ends lost 6 bases and 5 bases respectively, with 15 bases between them. Per the germline V gene, CDR1 is DFQATT and CDR2 is SNEGSKA (reference sequence). The CDR3 consists of 13 residues. This CDR3 reads CSARKWVGDTQYF. The CDR3 DNA reads TGCAGTGCCAGAAAATGGGTAGGAGATACGCAGTATTTT.

This clonotype has at least ten counts. The chain carries TRBV28 and TRBJ2-7, with 9 bases aligning to TRBD1. The CDR3 covers 14 residues. Germline CDR1 MDHEN, CDR2 SYDVKM. V dropped 7 bases and J dropped 2; count of bases not matched to a gene: 6. The CDR3 DNA follows: TGTGCCAGCAACCCGGGACAGGGTCCCTACGAGCAGTACTTC. It is translated as CASNPGQGPYEQYF. Looking up the rest from reference TRBV28 and TRBJ2-7 gives the full variable domain: DVKVTQSSRYLVKRTGEKVFLECVQDMDHENMFWYRQDPGLGLRLIYFSYDVKMKEKGDIPEGYSVSREKKERFSLILESASTNQTSMYLCASNPGQGPYEQYFGPGTRLTVT.

CDR3 residues: CAISDGRQSNQPQHF. CDR3 DNA: TGTGCCATCAGCGACGGGAGGCAGAGCAATCAGCCCCAGCATTTT. The chain uses TRBV10-3 and TRBJ1-5; D is unclear. This CDR3 comprises 15 residues. V lost 6 bases and J 1 base, leaving 13 bases between the germline ends. Germline CDR1 ENHRY, CDR2 SYGVKD.

This clonotype appeared a few times. This sequence joins TRBV12-3 or TRBV12-4 and TRBJ2-7, with D perhaps assigned TRBD1 or TRBD2 (5 bases each). The V gene lost 4 bases and the J gene lost 6 bases, with 13 bases spanning the gap. The CDR3 runs 13 residues. The CDR3 DNA is TGTGCCAGCAGTTATTGGGGGATAACCGAGCAGTACTTC. Translating it yields CASSYWGITEQYF.

V usage is TRBV5-1 and J usage is TRBJ2-3, with 10 bases that match TRBD2. The germline V gene encodes CDR1 SGHRS and CDR2 YFSETQ. The CDR3 spans 16 residues. With 5 bases clipped from V and 1 base from J, the junction kept 7 bases outside the gene matches. CDR3 protein: CASSPSGGWGTDTQYF. CDR3 sequence (DNA): TGCGCCAGCAGTCCTAGCGGGGGATGGGGCACAGATACGCAGTATTTT.

This clonotype was counted between two and nine times. The chain has TRBV12-3 or TRBV12-4 and TRBJ1-6, with a tentative D call TRBD1 (5 bases). V was cut by 0 bases and J by 9 bases, with 15 bases left in between. The CDR3 runs 16 residues. CDR3 DNA: TGTGCCAGCAGTTTAGCGTTTGCAGGGCGAAGTTCACCCCTCCACTTT. This codes for CASSLAFAGRSSPLHF.

In its sample, this clonotype was seen a few times. The chain joins TRBV6-1 to TRBJ2-4; D is ambiguous. Germline V gene data show CDR1 as MNHNS and CDR2 as SASEGT. V lost 6 bases and J lost 0, with 9 bases in between. The CDR3 runs 14 residues. The CDR3 DNA follows: TGTGCCAGCAGACCCCAGCTAGCCAAAAACATTCAGTACTTC. Amino acids: CASRPQLAKNIQYF.

The genes are TRBV10-3 and TRBJ2-7; the D gene is possibly TRBD2 (7 bases). V was cut by 10 bases and J by 6 bases, with 19 bases left in between. Germline values: CDR1 ENHRY, CDR2 SYGVKD. The CDR3 length is 13 residues. The CDR3 nucleotides are TGTGCCACCCAAGGGGGGGTCCTCCTCGAGCAGTACTTC. Translation: CATQGGVLLEQYF.

This clonotype has more than one count but fewer than ten. The chain employs TRBV6-1 and TRBJ2-5; no definite D call. In germline, CDR1 is MNHNS, CDR2 SASEGT. V was clipped by 6 bases and J by 5 bases, with 16 bases between them. This CDR3 has 14 residues. Here the CDR3 DNA reads TGTGCCAGCAGCCCCAACCCCCATCTCGAGACCCAGTACTTC. It codes for CASSPNPHLETQYF.

This clonotype was seen a handful of times. V is TRBV20-1 and J is TRBJ2-1; no reliable D call. V lost 6 bases and J 0 bases, leaving 15 bases between the germline ends. The CDR3 length is 15 residues. Germline-derived CDR1 and CDR2 are DFQATT and SNEGSKA (reference sequence). The CDR3, as DNA: TGCAGTGCCCCATCCCTCCAGAGCTCCTACAATGAGCAGTTCTTC. Protein: CSAPSLQSSYNEQFF.